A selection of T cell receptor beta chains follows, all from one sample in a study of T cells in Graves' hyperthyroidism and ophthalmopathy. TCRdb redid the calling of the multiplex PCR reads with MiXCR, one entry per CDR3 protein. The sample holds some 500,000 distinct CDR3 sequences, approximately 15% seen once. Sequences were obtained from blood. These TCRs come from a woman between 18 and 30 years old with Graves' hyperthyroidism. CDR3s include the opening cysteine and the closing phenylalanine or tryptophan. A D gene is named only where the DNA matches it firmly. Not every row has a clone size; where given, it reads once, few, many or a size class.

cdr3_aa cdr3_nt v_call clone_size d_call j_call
CASSLIRNQGSDTQYF TGTGCCAGCAGTTTAATTAGAAATCAGGGGTCAGATACGCAGTATTTT TRBV12-3/TRBV12-4 - - TRBJ2-3
CASSLNTDYGYTF TGTGCCAGCAGTTTAAACACAGACTATGGCTACACCTTC TRBV12-3/TRBV12-4 many - TRBJ1-2
CATSENGVGSTDTQYF TGTGCCACCAGTGAGAATGGTGTGGGAAGCACAGATACGCAGTATTTT TRBV24-1 many - TRBJ2-3
CASIQQGNNSPLHF TGTGCCAGCATCCAACAGGGGAATAATTCACCCCTCCACTTT TRBV2 - TRBD1 TRBJ1-6
CASSKLSDRREGGQFF TGTGCCAGCAGCAAGCTTTCTGATCGTAGAGAGGGTGGGCAGTTCTTC TRBV3-1 - - TRBJ2-1
CATSLTSYNEQFF TGTGCCACCAGCTTGACCTCCTACAATGAGCAGTTCTTC TRBV24-1 many - TRBJ2-1
CASSDWILGDNSPLHF TGTGCCAGCAGTGATTGGATCTTAGGGGATAATTCACCCCTCCACTTT TRBV6-1 many - TRBJ1-6
CASRTGTGVSETQYF TGTGCCAGCAGAACCGGGACAGGGGTCTCAGAGACCCAGTACTTC TRBV5-8 - TRBD1 TRBJ2-5
CASTLHPSSYNEQFF TGTGCCAGTACACTACATCCAAGCTCCTACAATGAGCAGTTCTTC TRBV19 many - TRBJ2-1
CASSLRVGGASETQYF TGTGCCAGCAGTTTACGCGTAGGAGGGGCGTCGGAGACCCAGTACTTC TRBV27 many - TRBJ2-5
CSASPSGWHTDTQYF TGCAGTGCTAGTCCCAGCGGGTGGCACACAGATACGCAGTATTTT TRBV20-1 once - TRBJ2-3
CASRRTALLNSGANVLTF TGTGCCAGTAGGCGGACAGCCCTATTAAACTCTGGGGCCAACGTCCTGACTTTC TRBV19 - - TRBJ2-6
CASSLGGLRNQPQHF TGTGCCAGCAGTTTGGGGGGTTTACGCAATCAGCCCCAGCATTTT TRBV28 - - TRBJ1-5
CASCPSGRSNSGELFF TGTGCCAGCTGTCCTAGCGGGAGGTCGAACAGCGGGGAGCTGTTTTTT TRBV11-3 many TRBD2 TRBJ2-2
CASSGRLAGAFNEQFF TGTGCCAGTAGTGGGCGACTAGCGGGAGCTTTTAATGAGCAGTTCTTC TRBV19 many TRBD2 TRBJ2-1
CASSYSRDAETQYF TGTGCCAGCAGTTACTCGAGGGACGCAGAGACCCAGTACTTC TRBV6-2/TRBV6-3 few - TRBJ2-5
CSASAGRVGELFF TGCAGTGCTAGCGCAGGGCGGGTCGGGGAGCTGTTTTTT TRBV20-1 many - TRBJ2-2
CASSPRTGEIDTQYF TGTGCCAGCAGCCCACGGACAGGGGAGATAGATACGCAGTATTTT TRBV7-2 - TRBD1 TRBJ2-3
CASRDLDNSPLHF TGTGCCAGCAGGGACCTAGATAATTCACCCCTCCACTTT TRBV2 many - TRBJ1-6
CASSPMDQGPTYEQYF TGTGCCAGCAGCCCCATGGATCAGGGCCCTACCTACGAGCAGTACTTC TRBV7-9 many - TRBJ2-7
CSAPAPLAVRNEQFF TGCAGTGCTCCCGCCCCTTTAGCGGTTCGCAATGAGCAGTTCTTC TRBV20-1 many - TRBJ2-1
CALGYVMNEQFF TGTGCCCTAGGCTATGTCATGAATGAGCAGTTCTTC TRBV12-3/TRBV12-4 few - TRBJ2-1
CASSPTGGLSGNTIYF TGTGCCAGCAGCCCCACAGGGGGCCTATCTGGAAACACCATATATTTT TRBV7-9 few TRBD1 TRBJ1-3
CASSSKTGSTEAFF TGTGCCAGCAGTTCCAAGACAGGGAGCACTGAAGCTTTCTTT TRBV2 many TRBD1 TRBJ1-1
CAWTGDGNTGELFF TGTGCCTGGACCGGGGACGGCAACACCGGGGAGCTGTTTTTT TRBV30 - - TRBJ2-2
CASTSGLAGGIQETQYF TGTGCCAGCACTTCGGGACTAGCGGGAGGGATCCAAGAGACCCAGTACTTC TRBV6-1 - TRBD2 TRBJ2-5
CSVVQGGNEQYF TGCAGCGTTGTACAGGGAGGGAACGAGCAGTACTTC TRBV29-1 many - TRBJ2-7
CASSLWVNTGELFF TGCGCCAGCAGCTTGTGGGTGAACACCGGGGAGCTGTTTTTT TRBV5-1 few - TRBJ2-2
CSARPTGFNTGAFF TGCAGTGCTAGGCCCACGGGTTTCAACACTGGAGCTTTCTTT TRBV20-1 - - TRBJ1-1
CASSYWTGEFYGYTF TGTGCCAGCAGTTACTGGACAGGGGAATTCTATGGCTACACCTTC TRBV6-5 few TRBD1 TRBJ1-2
CASSLRDRIIAAQETQYF TGCGCCAGCAGCTTGAGGGACAGGATTATTGCGGCCCAAGAGACCCAGTACTTC TRBV5-1 few TRBD1 TRBJ2-5
CASSYPLTAGEPEQYF TGTGCCAGCAGTTACCCTCTCACCGCAGGGGAACCCGAGCAGTACTTC TRBV6-5 many - TRBJ2-7